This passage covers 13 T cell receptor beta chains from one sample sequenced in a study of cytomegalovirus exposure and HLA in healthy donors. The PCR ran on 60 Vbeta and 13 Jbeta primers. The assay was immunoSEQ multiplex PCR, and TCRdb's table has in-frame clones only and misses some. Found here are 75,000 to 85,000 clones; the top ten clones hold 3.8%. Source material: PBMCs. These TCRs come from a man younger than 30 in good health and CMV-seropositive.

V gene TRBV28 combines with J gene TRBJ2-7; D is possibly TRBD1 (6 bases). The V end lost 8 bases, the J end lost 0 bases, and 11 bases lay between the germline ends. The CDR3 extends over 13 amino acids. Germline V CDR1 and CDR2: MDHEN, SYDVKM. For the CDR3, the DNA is TGTGCCAGCGAAGGGGACACCTCCTACGAGCAGTACTTC. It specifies CASEGDTSYEQYF.

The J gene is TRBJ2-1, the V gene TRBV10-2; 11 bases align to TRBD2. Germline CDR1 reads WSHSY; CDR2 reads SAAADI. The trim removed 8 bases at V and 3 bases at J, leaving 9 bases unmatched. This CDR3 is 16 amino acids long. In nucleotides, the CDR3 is TGCGCCAGCGATGCTGACACTAGCGGGGGCTACAATGAGCAGTTCTTC. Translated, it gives CASDADTSGGYNEQFF.

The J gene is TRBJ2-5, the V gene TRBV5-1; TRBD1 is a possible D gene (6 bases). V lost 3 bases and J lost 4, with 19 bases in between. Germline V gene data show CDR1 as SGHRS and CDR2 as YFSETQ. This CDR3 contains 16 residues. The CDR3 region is CASSSYQGPWRETQYF. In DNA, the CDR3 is TGCGCCAGCAGCTCCTATCAGGGGCCCTGGCGAGAGACCCAGTACTTC.

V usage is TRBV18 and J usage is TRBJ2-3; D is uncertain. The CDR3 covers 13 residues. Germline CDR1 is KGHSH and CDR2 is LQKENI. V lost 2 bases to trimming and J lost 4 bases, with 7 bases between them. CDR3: CASSPIQADTQYF. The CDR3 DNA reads TGTGCCAGCTCACCAATTCAGGCAGATACGCAGTATTTT.

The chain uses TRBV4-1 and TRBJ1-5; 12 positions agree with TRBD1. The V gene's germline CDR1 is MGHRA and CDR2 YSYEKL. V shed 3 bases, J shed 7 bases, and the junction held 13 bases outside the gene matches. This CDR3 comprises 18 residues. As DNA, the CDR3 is TGCGCCAGCAGCCATTCCCCCGGGACAGGGGGCTTGGGGCAGCCCCAGCATTTT. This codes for CASSHSPGTGGLGQPQHF.

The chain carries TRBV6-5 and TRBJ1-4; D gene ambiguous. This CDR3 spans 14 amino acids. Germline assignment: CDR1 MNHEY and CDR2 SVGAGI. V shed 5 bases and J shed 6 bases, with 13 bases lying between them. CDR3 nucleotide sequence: TGTGCCAGCAGTACCCTCTCCGGTGATGAAAAACTGTTTTTT. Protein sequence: CASSTLSGDEKLFF.

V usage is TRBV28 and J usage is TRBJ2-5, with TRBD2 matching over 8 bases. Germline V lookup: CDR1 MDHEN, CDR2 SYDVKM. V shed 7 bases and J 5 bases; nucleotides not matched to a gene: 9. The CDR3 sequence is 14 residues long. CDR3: CASNPGRGAETQYF. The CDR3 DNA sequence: TGTGCCAGCAACCCCGGGAGGGGAGCGGAGACCCAGTACTTC.

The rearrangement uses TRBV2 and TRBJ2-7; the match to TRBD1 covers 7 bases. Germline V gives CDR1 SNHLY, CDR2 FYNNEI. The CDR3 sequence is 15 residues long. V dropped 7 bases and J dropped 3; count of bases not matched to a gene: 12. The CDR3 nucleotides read TGTGCCAGCACTATCGCTAGAGGGGGCAACTACGAGCAGTACTTC. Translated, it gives CASTIARGGNYEQYF. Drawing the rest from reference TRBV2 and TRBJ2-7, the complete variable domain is EPEVTQTPSHQVTQMGQEVILRCVPISNHLYFYWYRQILGQKVEFLVSFYNNEISEKSEIFDDQFSVERPDGSNFTLKIRSTKLEDSAMYFCASTIARGGNYEQYFGPGTRLTVT.

DNA for the CDR3: TGTGCCAGCAGTGGGGGACAGGGCAGAGATACGCAGTATTTT. Translated: CASSGGQGRDTQYF. J is TRBJ2-3 and V is TRBV6-1, with TRBD1 identical over 9 bases. The CDR3 spans 14 residues. Trimming took 4 bases from V and 5 from J; bases not matched to a gene: 4. Per germline, CDR1 MNHNS and CDR2 SASEGT.

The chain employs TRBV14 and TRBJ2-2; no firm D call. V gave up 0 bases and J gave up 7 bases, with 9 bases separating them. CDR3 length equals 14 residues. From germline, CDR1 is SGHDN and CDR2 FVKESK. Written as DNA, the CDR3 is TGTGCCAGCAGCCAAGAAGAGGCGAGCGGGGAGCTGTTTTTT. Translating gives CASSQEEASGELFF.

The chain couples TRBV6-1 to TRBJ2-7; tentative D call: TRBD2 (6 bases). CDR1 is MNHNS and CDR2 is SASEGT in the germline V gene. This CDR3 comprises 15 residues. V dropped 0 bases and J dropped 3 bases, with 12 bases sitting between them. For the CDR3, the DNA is TGTGCCAGCAGTGAAGCGATGGGGGGAGGCTACGAGCAGTACTTC. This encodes CASSEAMGGGYEQYF.

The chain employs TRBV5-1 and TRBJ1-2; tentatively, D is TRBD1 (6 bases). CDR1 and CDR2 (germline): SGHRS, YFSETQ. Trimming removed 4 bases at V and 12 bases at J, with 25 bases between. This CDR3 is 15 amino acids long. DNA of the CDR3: TGCGCCAGCAGCCTGACCTCCGGGACACGGGATGGGAACACCTTC. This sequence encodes CASSLTSGTRDGNTF.

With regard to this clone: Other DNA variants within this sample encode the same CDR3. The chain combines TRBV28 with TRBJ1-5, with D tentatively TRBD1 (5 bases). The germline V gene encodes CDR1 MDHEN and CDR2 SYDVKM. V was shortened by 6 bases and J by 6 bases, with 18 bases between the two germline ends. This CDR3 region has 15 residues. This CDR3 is CASSPPHGRGQPQHF. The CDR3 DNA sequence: TGTGCCAGCAGCCCGCCACACGGAAGGGGTCAGCCCCAGCATTTT.